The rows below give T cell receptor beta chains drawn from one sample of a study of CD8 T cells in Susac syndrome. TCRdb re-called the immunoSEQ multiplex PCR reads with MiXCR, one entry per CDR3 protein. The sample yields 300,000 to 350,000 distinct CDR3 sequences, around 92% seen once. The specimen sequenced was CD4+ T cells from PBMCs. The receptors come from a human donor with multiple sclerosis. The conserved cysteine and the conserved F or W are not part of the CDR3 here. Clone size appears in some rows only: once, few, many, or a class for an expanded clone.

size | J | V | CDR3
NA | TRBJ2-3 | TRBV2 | ASTQIAGVTDTQY
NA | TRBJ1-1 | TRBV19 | ASSDRTENTEAF
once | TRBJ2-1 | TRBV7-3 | ASSTGQGNYNEQF
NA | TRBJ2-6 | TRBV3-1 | ASSLNMAGANVLT
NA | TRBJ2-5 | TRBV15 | ATSAQRTRMFQETQY
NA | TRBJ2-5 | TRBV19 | ASSGTAQETQY
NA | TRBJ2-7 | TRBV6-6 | ASGSGTGVYEQY
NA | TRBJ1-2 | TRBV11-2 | ASRLIGQTNGYT
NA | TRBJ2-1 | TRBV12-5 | ASARGGGRSYVTNEQF
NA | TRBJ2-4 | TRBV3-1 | ASSLPTSDIQY
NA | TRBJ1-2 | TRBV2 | ASILGVVNPGGYT
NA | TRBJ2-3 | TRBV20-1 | SATGGPDTQY
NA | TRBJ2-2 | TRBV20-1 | SAGKGQLATGELF
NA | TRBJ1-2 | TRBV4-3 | ASSQVRGYGYT
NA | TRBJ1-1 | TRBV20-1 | SARSFNRVGRVTEAF
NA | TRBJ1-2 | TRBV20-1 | SAGRQGVYGYT
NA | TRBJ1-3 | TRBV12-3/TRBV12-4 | ASSLMEGNTIY
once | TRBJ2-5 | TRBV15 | ATSKSQETQY
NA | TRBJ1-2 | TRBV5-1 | VSGGTAYGYT
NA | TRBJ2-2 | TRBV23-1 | ASSQSTGGANTGELF
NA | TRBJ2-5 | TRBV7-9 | ASSPEAGVQETQY
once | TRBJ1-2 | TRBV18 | ASSPKQGNYGYT
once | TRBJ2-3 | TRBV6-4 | ASSGTWGDTQY
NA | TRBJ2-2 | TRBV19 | ASSIGDRGTGELF
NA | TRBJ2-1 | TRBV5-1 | ASSSQGQSYNEQF
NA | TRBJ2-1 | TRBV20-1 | SARTGPPYNEQF
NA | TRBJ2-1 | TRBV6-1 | ASRGGQYNEQF
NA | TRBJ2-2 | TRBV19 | ASSKTGAPNTGELF
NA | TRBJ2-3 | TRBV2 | ATTSQGFTSDTQY
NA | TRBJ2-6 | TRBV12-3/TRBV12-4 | ASSPRGREANVLT
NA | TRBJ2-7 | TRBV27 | ASSFIGQGAQEQY